These 27 T cell receptor beta chains were all obtained from the same sample, sequenced in a study of T-cell memory formation after mild COVID-19. MiXCR was run by TCRdb on the 5' RACE reads, yielding one entry per CDR3 protein. The data contain some 320,000 distinct CDR3 sequences, about a sixth of them singletons. Material for sequencing was PBMCs or a T cell subset sorted from them (not recorded which). These receptors were obtained from a man younger than 35 who had mild COVID-19 (a few samples of this study predate the infection). Cell type and time point are not known.

The V gene is TRBV6-1, the J gene TRBJ1-2; D is uncertain. Germline V gene lookup returns CDR1 MNHNS and CDR2 SASEGT. The CDR3 is 14 amino acids. Trimming took 3 bases from V and 0 from J, leaving 8 bases between them. The CDR3: CASSEWEPNYGYTF. CDR3 sequence (DNA): TGTGCCAGCAGTGAGTGGGAGCCTAACTATGGCTACACCTTC.

V is TRBV11-2 and J is TRBJ2-3, with 8 nucleotides matching TRBD2. The CDR3 runs to 16 residues. Trimming took 3 bases from V and 0 from J; bases not matched to a gene: 5. CDR1 is SGHAT, CDR2 FQNNGV, per germline. CDR3 nucleotide sequence: TGTGCCAGCAGCTTGCTTAGCGGGGCGAGCACAGATACGCAGTATTTT. Its translation: CASSLLSGASTDTQYF.

At least ten counts were recorded for this clonotype. The V and J genes are TRBV3-1 and TRBJ2-2; D not resolved. V was pared by 1 base and J by 7 bases, with 4 bases between. Per the germline V gene, CDR1 is LGHDT and CDR2 is YNNKEL (reference sequence). This CDR3 region has 12 residues. The CDR3 DNA follows: TGTGCCAGCAGCCAAGGAGTCGGGGAGCTGTTTTTT. Protein sequence: CASSQGVGELFF.

This clonotype was detected only a few times. The chain employs TRBV25-1 and TRBJ1-3; maybe TRBD1 (6 bases). Germline V gene data show CDR1 as MGHDK and CDR2 as SYGVNS. The ends were cut back, 3 bases at V and 3 bases at J, with 12 bases in the middle. The CDR3 extends over 15 amino acids. CDR3 in DNA: TGTGCCAGCAGTGAGCGTCGAGGGGGTGGAAACACCATATATTTT. It translates to CASSERRGGGNTIYF.

This clonotype has only a few counts. The J gene is TRBJ1-6, the V gene TRBV5-1; D unresolved. This CDR3 has 15 residues. Germline V gene sequence: CDR1 SGHRS, CDR2 YFSETQ. V gave up 0 bases and J gave up 6 bases, with 10 bases separating them. This chain's CDR3 is CASSLEAIGNSPLHF. CDR3 nucleotides: TGCGCCAGCAGCTTGGAGGCGATAGGTAATTCACCCCTCCACTTT.

This clonotype is deemed medium-sized. The J gene is TRBJ2-1, the V gene TRBV4-2, with TRBD2 identical over 12 bases. CDR3 length: 15 residues. The V gene end was trimmed by 1 base and the J gene end by 6 bases; junction bases not matched to a gene: 1. Per the germline V gene, CDR1 is LGHNA and CDR2 is YNFKEQ. The CDR3 protein is CASSQASGGANEQFF. The CDR3, as DNA: TGTGCCAGCAGCCAAGCTAGCGGGGGGGCCAATGAGCAGTTCTTC.

This clonotype turned up a few times. The CDR3 DNA sequence: TGTGCCAGCAGTCCCCGGGGGTGGGGAGAGACCCAGTACTTC. Translated, it gives CASSPRGWGETQYF. This chain joins TRBV6-1 and TRBJ2-5; possibly TRBD2 for D (6 bases). CDR1 and CDR2 from the germline V gene are MNHNS and SASEGT. Trimming left V 5 bases short and J 4 bases short, with 14 bases between. The CDR3 spans 14 residues.

This clonotype was picked up one time. The chain carries TRBV5-1 and TRBJ1-1; D gene ambiguous. With 2 bases removed from V and 8 bases from J, the gap between germline ends came to 16 bases. Germline V gene data show CDR1 as SGHRS and CDR2 as YFSETQ. The CDR3 contains 14 residues. CDR3 sequence (DNA): TGCGCCAGCAGCTTTTCTACCTCGGGGTTCGAAGCTTTCTTT. Translation gives CASSFSTSGFEAFF. The full variable domain, its missing parts supplied by reference TRBV5-1 and TRBJ1-1, is KAGVTQTPRYLIKTRGQQVTLSCSPISGHRSVSWYQQTPGQGLQFLFEYFSETQRNKGNFPGRFSGRQFSNSRSEMNVSTLELGDSALYLCASSFSTSGFEAFFGQGTRLTVV.

Points on this clonotype: One end of the junction does not line up with germline, which may come from a read error. This rearrangement joins TRBV4-1 to TRBJ2-1; a possible D gene is TRBD2 (6 bases). In germline, CDR1 is MGHRA, CDR2 YSYEKL. This CDR3 region has 16 residues. The CDR3 reads CARSRDPGTGNNEQFF. The CDR3 bases are TGCGCCAGAAGCCGCGACCCCGGGACTGGAAACAATGAGCAGTTCTTC.

This clonotype was counted at least ten times. The chain uses TRBV10-3 and TRBJ2-5, with 7 bases identical to TRBD1. The CDR3 covers 13 residues. V was clipped by 8 bases and J by 5 bases; unmatched bases: 8. Looked up from germline, CDR1 is ENHRY and CDR2 is SYGVKD. The DNA for the CDR3 is TGTGCCATCCGAACAGGGGTAGGGGAGACCCAGTACTTC. Its protein is CAIRTGVGETQYF.

This clonotype was observed a handful of times. The rearrangement links TRBV4-1 to TRBJ2-1; 7 bases fit TRBD2. V gave up 0 bases and J gave up 10 bases; unmatched junction bases: 6. Germline CDR1 MGHRA, CDR2 YSYEKL. This CDR3 spans 14 amino acids. Here the CDR3 reads CASSQDIGRGEQFF. The CDR3 DNA is TGCGCCAGCAGCCAAGATATTGGGCGGGGGGAGCAGTTCTTC.

This clonotype appeared a few times. J is TRBJ2-1 and V is TRBV5-1; no clear D. The CDR3 consists of 15 residues. CDR1 and CDR2 (germline): SGHRS, YFSETQ. V dropped 2 bases and J dropped 1 base, with 10 bases sitting between them. CDR3 in DNA: TGCGCCAGCAGCTTCGATCAGTCTTCCTACAATGAGCAGTTCTTC. This translates into CASSFDQSSYNEQFF. Using reference TRBV5-1 and TRBJ2-1 for the parts outside the CDR3, the full variable domain is KAGVTQTPRYLIKTRGQQVTLSCSPISGHRSVSWYQQTPGQGLQFLFEYFSETQRNKGNFPGRFSGRQFSNSRSEMNVSTLELGDSALYLCASSFDQSSYNEQFFGPGTRLTVL.

This rearrangement joins TRBV24-1 to TRBJ1-5; a weak D match, TRBD1 (6 bases). Germline values: CDR1 KGHDR, CDR2 SFDVKD. V was shortened by 5 bases and J by 9 bases, with 13 bases between the two germline ends. The CDR3 is 13 residues long. DNA of the CDR3: TGTGCCACCAGTGGAATCAGGGGTTGGCCCCAGCATTTT. The encoded protein is CATSGIRGWPQHF.

This clonotype was counted ten times or more. The chain combines TRBV7-9 with TRBJ2-3; D is perhaps TRBD2 (5 bases). Trimming stripped 3 bases from V and 5 bases from J, with 15 bases between. Germline V CDR1 and CDR2: SEHNR, FQNEAQ (reference sequence). The CDR3 is 15 amino acids. As DNA, the CDR3 is TGTGCCAGCAGCTTCCGCTCGGGGTGGGGAGATACGCAGTATTTT. Translated: CASSFRSGWGDTQYF.

This clonotype was seen only a few times. The rearrangement links TRBV20-1 to TRBJ2-1; 9 positions agree with TRBD2. Germline loops: CDR1 DFQATT, CDR2 SNEGSKA (reference sequence). This CDR3 has 14 residues. This CDR3 reads CSSGIAGVYNEQFF. The DNA for the CDR3 is TGCAGCTCCGGGATAGCGGGGGTCTACAATGAGCAGTTCTTC.

The rearrangement joins TRBV5-1 to TRBJ1-2, with 8 bases that match TRBD1. The CDR3 is 15 amino acids. The germline V gene has CDR1 SGHRS and CDR2 YFSETQ. Germline trimming cut 4 bases from V and 7 bases from J; bases unmatched to any gene: 12. Here the CDR3 reads CASSHNGQGAGGYTF. The CDR3 DNA reads as TGCGCCAGCAGCCACAACGGACAGGGAGCAGGTGGCTACACCTTC.

The chain employs TRBV20-1 and TRBJ1-1; D is unclear. The CDR3 consists of 12 residues. V lost 2 bases and J 3 bases, leaving 7 bases between the germline ends. The germline CDR1 and CDR2 sequences are DFQATT and SNEGSKA (reference sequence). CDR3 region: CSARRLDTEAFF. CDR3 coding DNA: TGCAGTGCTAGACGGTTGGACACTGAAGCTTTCTTT.

This clonotype was counted at least ten times. The gene calls are TRBV7-3 and TRBJ2-7; perhaps TRBD2 as D (6 bases). Per germline, CDR1 SGHTA and CDR2 FQGTGA. The V end was cut by 1 base, the J end by 3 bases, with 13 bases between. There are 15 residues in the CDR3. In nucleotides, the CDR3 is TGTGCCAGCAGCTTAAGTCCTAGCGACGTCTACGAGCAGTACTTC. It is translated as CASSLSPSDVYEQYF.

The chain joins TRBV7-3 to TRBJ2-3; 10 bases map to TRBD2. CDR1 and CDR2 from the germline V gene are SGHTA and FQGTGA. V lost 5 bases and J lost 4; bases outside the gene matches: 6. The CDR3 totals 15 residues. The CDR3 loop is CASSRSGGYADTQYF. The CDR3 DNA reads as TGTGCCAGCAGCCGTAGCGGGGGGTATGCAGATACGCAGTATTTT.

J is TRBJ2-3 and V is TRBV5-6, with D perhaps matching TRBD2 (7 bases). Trimming took 2 bases from V and 7 from J, leaving 20 bases between them. The V gene's germline CDR1 is SGHDT and CDR2 YYEEEE. This CDR3 is 16 amino acids long. In DNA form, the CDR3 reads TGTGCCAGCAGCTTAGGATTGGGGGGGGCCGGGAATACGCAGTATTTT. Protein: CASSLGLGGAGNTQYF.

V usage is TRBV29-1 and J usage is TRBJ2-7, with 7 bases aligning to TRBD2. The germline CDR1 and CDR2 sequences are SQVTM and ANQGSEA. V was clipped by 3 bases and J by 6 bases; unmatched bases: 11. The CDR3 is 14 residues long. In DNA, the CDR3 is TGCAGCGTTGATGGTGGGGAGGGATTGGGCGAGCAGTACTTC. It yields the protein CSVDGGEGLGEQYF.

This clonotype was counted only a few times. The CDR3 sequence: CASSQEVAARRRTQYF. The CDR3 DNA follows: TGTGCCAGCAGCCAAGAAGTAGCGGCCCGCAGGCGGACCCAGTACTTC. The chain has TRBV3-1 and TRBJ2-5; perhaps TRBD2 as D (6 bases). V lost 0 bases and J 7 bases, leaving 18 bases between the germline ends. This CDR3 has 16 residues. Per the germline V gene, CDR1 is LGHDT and CDR2 is YNNKEL (reference sequence).

The chain has TRBV5-6 and TRBJ2-1; D ambiguous. This CDR3 region has 12 residues. The germline CDR1 and CDR2 sequences are SGHDT and YYEEEE. Trimming removed 0 bases from V and 10 bases from J, with 8 bases in between. In DNA form, the CDR3 reads TGTGCCAGCAGCTTGGCTCCAGGAGAGCAGTTCTTC. Translation: CASSLAPGEQFF.

The chain links TRBV7-2 to TRBJ2-3; D remains ambiguous. The CDR3 has 13 amino acids. Germline loops: CDR1 SGHTA, CDR2 FQGNSA. Between the trimmed V and J ends, which lost 2 bases and 4 bases, there was a span of 7 bases. The CDR3: CASSLTPSDTQYF. Here the CDR3 DNA reads TGTGCCAGCAGCTTAACCCCGTCAGATACGCAGTATTTT.

The gene calls are TRBV6-2 or TRBV6-3 and TRBJ2-7; D gene ambiguous. CDR1 MNHEY and CDR2 SVGEGT come from the germline V gene. The CDR3 loop spans 15 amino acids. The V end was cut by 5 bases, the J end by 2 bases, with 16 bases between. The CDR3 sequence is CASSLPRSAAYEQYV. The CDR3 DNA is TGTGCCAGCAGTCTCCCCCGGTCAGCCGCCTACGAGCAGTACGTC.

This clonotype was found a few times. The chain couples TRBV11-2 to TRBJ1-2; 7 nucleotides match TRBD1. The V segment lost 5 bases and the J segment 1 base; nucleotides outside the gene matches: 7. The CDR3 length is 15 residues. Germline V lookup: CDR1 SGHAT, CDR2 FQNNGV. CDR3 residues: CASSRLTGINYGYTF. The CDR3 coding sequence is TGTGCCAGCAGCCGACTGACAGGGATTAACTATGGCTACACCTTC.

This clonotype has at least ten counts. The CDR3: CASSFPEITDTQYF. DNA for the CDR3: TGTGCCAGCAGCTTTCCCGAGATCACAGATACGCAGTATTTT. The chain links TRBV5-4 to TRBJ2-3; D remains ambiguous. Trimming took 2 bases from V and 2 from J, leaving 9 bases between them. The CDR3 totals 14 residues. Germline V gene data show CDR1 as SGHNT and CDR2 as YYREEE (reference sequence).